A selection of T cell receptor beta chains follows, all from one sample in a study of OX40 agonist ivuxolimab in advanced cancers. Measured with immunoSEQ multiplex PCR; TCRdb has only the in-frame clones, and not every one. Of some 23,000 clones listed, approximately 82% are singletons. Sequences were derived from CD4+ or CD8+ T cells sorted from blood, sampled in a trial of the OX40 agonist ivuxolimab. These receptor sequences come from an adult with an advanced solid tumor such as melanoma, head and neck, liver or kidney cancer. The CDR3 runs from the conserved cysteine through the conserved F or W. A D gene is named only where the DNA matches it firmly. Rows give clone size only sometimes, using once, few, many, or a class for an expanded clone.

j_call cdr3_length clone_size d_call v_call cdr3_aa cdr3_nt
TRBJ1-2 14 NA TRBD1 TRBV27 CASSLDRGRYGYTF TGTGCCAGCAGCCTAGACAGGGGCCGCTATGGCTACACCTTC
TRBJ2-1 13 once NA TRBV6-6 CASTQTDYNEQFF TGTGCCAGCACCCAGACAGACTACAATGAGCAGTTCTTC
TRBJ1-1 16 NA NA TRBV5-1 CASSFGGLSLNTEAFF TGCGCCAGCAGCTTCGGGGGCTTATCTCTAAACACTGAAGCTTTCTTT
TRBJ2-2 16 NA TRBD2 TRBV12-5 CASAPSSGGVIGELFF TGTGCTAGTGCCCCGTCGAGCGGGGGGGTAATCGGGGAGCTGTTTTTT
TRBJ2-3 12 NA NA TRBV5-6 CASSLEVDTQYF TGTGCCAGCAGCTTGGAGGTAGATACGCAGTATTTT
TRBJ2-1 18 few TRBD2 TRBV7-9 CASSFPAVGLAGLYEQFF TGTGCCAGCAGCTTCCCGGCGGTGGGACTAGCGGGATTGTATGAGCAGTTCTTC
TRBJ2-7 15 once TRBD1 TRBV30 CAWSVAQGNGYEQYF TGTGCCTGGAGTGTCGCACAGGGGAACGGCTACGAGCAGTACTTC
TRBJ2-7 16 NA NA TRBV7-8 CASSPPLGSFSYEQYF TGTGCCAGCAGCCCCCCCCTGGGGAGTTTCTCCTACGAGCAGTACTTC
TRBJ2-1 13 NA NA TRBV27 CASNWEGANEQFF TGTGCCAGCAACTGGGAGGGGGCTAATGAGCAGTTCTTC
TRBJ2-3 14 NA NA TRBV7-7 CASSLQGRTDTQYF TGTGCCAGCAGCCTACAAGGGCGGACAGATACGCAGTATTTT
TRBJ2-7 16 NA NA TRBV6-4 CASSDKILARTYEQYF TGTGCCAGCAGTGACAAGATACTAGCCAGAACCTACGAGCAGTACTTC
TRBJ1-2 13 once NA TRBV4-1 CASSQGQGGGYTF TGCGCCAGCAGCCAAGGCCAAGGGGGTGGCTACACCTTC
TRBJ2-5 13 NA NA TRBV27 CASSYRTAETQYF TGTGCCAGCAGTTACCGGACGGCGGAGACCCAGTACTTC
TRBJ1-1 13 NA NA TRBV9 CASSVGNQVEAFF TGTGCCAGCAGCGTAGGAAACCAGGTTGAAGCTTTCTTT
TRBJ2-1 16 NA NA TRBV30 CAWSGLAGVSYNEQFF TGTGCCTGGAGTGGCTTGGCGGGCGTTTCCTACAATGAGCAGTTCTTC
TRBJ2-1 13 NA NA TRBV9 CASSTGEGNEQFF TGTGCCAGCAGTACAGGGGAGGGCAATGAGCAGTTCTTC
TRBJ1-5 15 NA NA TRBV9 CASSPDGFSNQPQHF TGTGCCAGCAGCCCGGACGGTTTTAGCAATCAGCCCCAGCATTTT
TRBJ2-1 18 NA NA TRBV2 CASSEHGLTWGRYNEQFF TGTGCCAGCAGTGAACATGGCTTGACATGGGGGAGATACAATGAGCAGTTCTTC
TRBJ2-7 14 NA TRBD1 TRBV5-1 CASSGQGPTYEQYF TGCGCCAGCAGCGGACAGGGGCCCACCTACGAGCAGTACTTC
TRBJ2-7 16 NA NA TRBV7-3 CASGPSRGLRTYEQYF TGTGCCAGCGGCCCAAGCAGGGGACTGAGAACCTACGAGCAGTACTTC
TRBJ1-1 13 NA NA TRBV5-5 CASRLGTNTEAFF TGTGCCAGCAGATTGGGTACGAACACTGAAGCTTTCTTT
TRBJ2-7 13 few NA TRBV4-2 CASSPAGWDEQYF TGTGCCAGCAGCCCTGCAGGGTGGGACGAGCAGTACTTC
TRBJ2-7 15 NA NA TRBV5-5 CASSHLVLSSYEQYF TGTGCCAGCAGCCATCTAGTTCTAAGCTCCTACGAGCAGTACTTC
TRBJ1-1 14 NA TRBD1 TRBV4-1 CASSRETGYTEAFF TGCGCCAGCAGCCGAGAGACAGGGTACACTGAAGCTTTCTTT
TRBJ1-1 13 NA NA TRBV30 CAWNQPAATEAFF TGTGCCTGGAACCAACCGGCCGCTACTGAAGCTTTCTTT
TRBJ2-3 14 NA NA TRBV28 CASSFDGTTDTQYF TGTGCCAGCAGTTTTGACGGAACCACAGATACGCAGTATTTT
TRBJ2-2 12 NA TRBD2 TRBV6-4 CASSDGGVELFF TGTGCCAGCAGCGACGGGGGGGTGGAGCTGTTTTTT
TRBJ2-7 12 NA TRBD1 TRBV6-5 CAAGQGAGEQYF TGTGCTGCGGGACAGGGGGCCGGCGAGCAGTACTTC
TRBJ2-7 15 NA TRBD2 TRBV5-5 CASSLGTSGIDEQYF TGTGCCAGCAGCTTGGGGACTAGCGGGATCGACGAGCAGTACTTC
TRBJ2-1 14 NA NA TRBV10-2 CASEGRGAYNEQFF TGCGCCAGCGAGGGGCGGGGAGCCTACAATGAGCAGTTCTTC
TRBJ2-5 15 NA TRBD1 TRBV9 CASSVRTGEGETQYF TGTGCCAGCAGCGTCCGGACAGGGGAGGGGGAGACCCAGTACTTC
TRBJ2-3 15 NA TRBD2 TRBV7-3 CASSLAGEISDTQYF TGTGCCAGCAGCTTAGCGGGAGAAATTTCAGATACGCAGTATTTT
TRBJ2-2 13 medium-sized NA TRBV9 CASSVGPKRELFF TGTGCCAGCAGCGTAGGGCCCAAGCGGGAGCTGTTTTTT
TRBJ1-6 15 NA TRBD1 TRBV30 CALEGQSSYNSPLHF TGTGCCTTAGAGGGACAGAGCTCCTATAATTCACCCCTCCACTTT
TRBJ1-5 13 NA NA TRBV7-6 CASSPQGSGPQHF TGTGCCAGCAGCCCTCAGGGTTCGGGCCCCCAGCATTTT
TRBJ2-7 16 NA TRBD1 TRBV2 CASLGTGTGLLYEQYF TGTGCCAGCCTAGGAACCGGGACAGGGTTGCTGTACGAGCAGTACTTC